This T cell receptor beta chain was recorded in a study of vaccination and CD4 T cells after COVID-19. About this clonotype itself: No antigen is known for it.

With the Oncomine TCR Beta short-read assay, DNA from cultured CD4+ T cells was sequenced. MiXCR, run by TCRdb on the PCR reads, gives a single entry per CDR3 protein. The sample lists more than 20,000 distinct CDR3 sequences, 50% to 65% seen once, with approximately 30% in the top ten. Treatment in this sample: roughly ten-day PBMC culture with coronavirus spike peptide pools or control peptides (ViraFEST assay). At days 3 and 7, half the medium was exchanged for fresh IL-2 medium. Trimming cost V 0 bases and J 6 bases; bases outside gene matches: 5. The CDR3 is 14 amino acids. Sample: CD4+ T cells from blood, cultured in vitro, taken before SARS-CoV-2 vaccination. The chain combines TRBV12-3 or TRBV12-4 with TRBJ2-7; 7 bases align to TRBD1. This TCR derives from a human donor who received a COVID-19 vaccine. This CDR3 is CASSLAMTGSEQYF. For the CDR3, the DNA is TGTGCCAGCAGTTTAGCGATGACAGGGAGCGAGCAGTACTTC.